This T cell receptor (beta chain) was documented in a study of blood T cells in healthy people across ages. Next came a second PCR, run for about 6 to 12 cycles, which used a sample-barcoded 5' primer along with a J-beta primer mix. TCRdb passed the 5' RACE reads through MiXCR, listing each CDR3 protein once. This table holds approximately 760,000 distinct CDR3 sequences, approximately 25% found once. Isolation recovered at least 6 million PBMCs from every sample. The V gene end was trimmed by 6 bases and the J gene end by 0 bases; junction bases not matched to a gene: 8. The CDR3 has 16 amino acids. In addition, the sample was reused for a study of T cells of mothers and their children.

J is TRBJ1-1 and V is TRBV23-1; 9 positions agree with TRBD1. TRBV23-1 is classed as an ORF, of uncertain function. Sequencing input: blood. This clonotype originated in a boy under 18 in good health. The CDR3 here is CASRTGQGNLNTEAFF. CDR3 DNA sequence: TGCGCCAGCAGGACGGGACAGGGAAACCTGAACACTGAAGCTTTCTTT.